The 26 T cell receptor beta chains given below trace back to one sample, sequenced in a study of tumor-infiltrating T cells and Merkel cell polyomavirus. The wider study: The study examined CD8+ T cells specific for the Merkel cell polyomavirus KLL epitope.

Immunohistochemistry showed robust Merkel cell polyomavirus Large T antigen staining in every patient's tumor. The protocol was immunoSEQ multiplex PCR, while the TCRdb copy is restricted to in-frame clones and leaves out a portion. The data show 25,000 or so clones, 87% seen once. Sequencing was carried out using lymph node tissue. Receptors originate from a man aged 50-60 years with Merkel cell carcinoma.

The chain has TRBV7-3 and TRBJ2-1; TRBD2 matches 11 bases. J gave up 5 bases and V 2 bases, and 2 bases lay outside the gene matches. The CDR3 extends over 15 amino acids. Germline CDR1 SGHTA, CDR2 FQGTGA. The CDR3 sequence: CASSLLTSGNNEQFF. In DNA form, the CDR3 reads TGTGCCAGCAGCTTACTGACTAGCGGGAACAATGAGCAGTTCTTC.

The CDR3 region has the DNA TGTGCCAGCAGCTCCTGGACAGGGGACAATCAGCCCCAGCATTTT. Amino acids: CASSSWTGDNQPQHF. V and J are TRBV7-2 and TRBJ1-5; 9 nucleotides line up with TRBD1. Germline lookup yields CDR1 SGHTA and CDR2 FQGNSA. Germline trimming cut 4 bases from V and 3 bases from J; bases unmatched to any gene: 4. The CDR3 is 15 residues long.

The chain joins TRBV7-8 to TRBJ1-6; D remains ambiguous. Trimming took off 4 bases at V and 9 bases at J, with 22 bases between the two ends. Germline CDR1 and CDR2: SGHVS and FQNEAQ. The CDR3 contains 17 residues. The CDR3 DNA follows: TGTGCCAGCAGCTCCCGGGTTTTCCTTGAGAGTAGTTCACCCCTCCACTTT. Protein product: CASSSRVFLESSSPLHF.

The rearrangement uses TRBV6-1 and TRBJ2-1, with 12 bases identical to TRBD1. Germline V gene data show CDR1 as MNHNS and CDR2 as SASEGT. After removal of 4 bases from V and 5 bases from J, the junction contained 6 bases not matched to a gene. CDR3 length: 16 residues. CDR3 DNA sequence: TGTGCCAGCAGTGGACCGGGACAGGGGGCCCACAATGAGCAGTTCTTC. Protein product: CASSGPGQGAHNEQFF.

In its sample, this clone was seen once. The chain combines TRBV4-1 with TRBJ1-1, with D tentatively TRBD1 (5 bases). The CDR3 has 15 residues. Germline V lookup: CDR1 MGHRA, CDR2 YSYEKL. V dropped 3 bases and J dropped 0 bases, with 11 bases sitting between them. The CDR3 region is CASSQRQMLNTEAFF. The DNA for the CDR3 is TGCGCCAGCAGCCAGAGACAGATGTTGAACACTGAAGCTTTCTTT.

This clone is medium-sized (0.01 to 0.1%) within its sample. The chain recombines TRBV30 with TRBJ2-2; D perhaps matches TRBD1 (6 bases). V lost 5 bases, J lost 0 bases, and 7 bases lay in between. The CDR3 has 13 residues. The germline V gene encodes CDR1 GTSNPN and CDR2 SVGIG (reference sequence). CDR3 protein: CAWDRSNTGELFF. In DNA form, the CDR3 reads TGTGCCTGGGACAGGTCGAACACCGGGGAGCTGTTTTTT.

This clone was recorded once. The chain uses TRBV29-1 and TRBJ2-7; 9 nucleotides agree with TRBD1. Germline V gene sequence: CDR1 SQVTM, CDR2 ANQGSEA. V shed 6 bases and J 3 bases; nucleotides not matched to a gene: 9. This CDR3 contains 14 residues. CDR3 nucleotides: TGCAGCGTAGCCTATTCGGGACAGGGCTACGAGCAGTACTTC. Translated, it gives CSVAYSGQGYEQYF.

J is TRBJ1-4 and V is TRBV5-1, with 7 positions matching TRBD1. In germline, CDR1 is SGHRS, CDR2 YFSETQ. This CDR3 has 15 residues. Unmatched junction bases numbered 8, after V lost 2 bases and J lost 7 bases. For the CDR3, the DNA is TGCGCCAGCAGCTTAACAGGGGCCGCCGGTGAAAAACTGTTTTTT. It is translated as CASSLTGAAGEKLFF.

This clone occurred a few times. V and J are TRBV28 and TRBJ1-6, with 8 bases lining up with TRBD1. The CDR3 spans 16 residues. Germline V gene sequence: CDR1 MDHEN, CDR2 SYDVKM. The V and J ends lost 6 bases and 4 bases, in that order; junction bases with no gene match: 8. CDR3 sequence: CASRGDRWTYNSPLHF. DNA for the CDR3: TGTGCCAGCAGAGGGGACAGGTGGACTTATAATTCACCCCTCCACTTT.

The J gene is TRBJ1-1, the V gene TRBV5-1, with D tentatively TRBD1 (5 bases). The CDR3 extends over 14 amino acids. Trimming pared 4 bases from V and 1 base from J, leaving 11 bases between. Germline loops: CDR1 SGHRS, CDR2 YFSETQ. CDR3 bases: TGCGCCAGCAGCAACTGGGGGGAGAACACTGAAGCTTTCTTT. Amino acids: CASSNWGENTEAFF.

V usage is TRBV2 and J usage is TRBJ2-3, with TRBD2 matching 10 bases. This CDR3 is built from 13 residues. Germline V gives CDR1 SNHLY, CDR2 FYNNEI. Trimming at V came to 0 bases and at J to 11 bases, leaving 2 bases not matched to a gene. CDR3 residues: CASSEASSGRQYF. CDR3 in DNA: TGTGCCAGCAGTGAAGCATCTAGCGGGAGGCAGTATTTT.

CDR3 coding DNA: TGTGCCAGCAGTTACAGTCAGGGCACAGATACGCAGTATTTT. This gives the protein CASSYSQGTDTQYF. The V gene is TRBV6-5, the J gene TRBJ2-3; D not resolved. The germline V gene encodes CDR1 MNHEY and CDR2 SVGAGI. Trimming pared 2 bases from V and 1 base from J, leaving 7 bases between. This CDR3 comprises 14 residues.

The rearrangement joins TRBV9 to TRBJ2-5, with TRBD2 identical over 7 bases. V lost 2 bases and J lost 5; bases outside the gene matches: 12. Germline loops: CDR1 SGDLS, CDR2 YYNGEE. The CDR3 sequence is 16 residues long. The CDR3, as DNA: TGTGCCAGCAGCGTGAATCCTAGCGGACCTGCGGAGACCCAGTACTTC. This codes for CASSVNPSGPAETQYF.

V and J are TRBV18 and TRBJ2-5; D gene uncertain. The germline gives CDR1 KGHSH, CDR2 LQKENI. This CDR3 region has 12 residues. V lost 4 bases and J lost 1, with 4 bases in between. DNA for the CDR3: TGTGCCAGCTCACTCTCCCAAGAGACCCAGTACTTC. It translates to CASSLSQETQYF.

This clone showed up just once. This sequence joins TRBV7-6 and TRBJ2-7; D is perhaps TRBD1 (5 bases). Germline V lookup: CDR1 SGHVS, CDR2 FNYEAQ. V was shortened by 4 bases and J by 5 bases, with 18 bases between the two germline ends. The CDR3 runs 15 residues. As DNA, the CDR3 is TGTGCCAGCAGCTCTTCCCCAGGGCCTTCCAACGAGCAGTACTTC. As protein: CASSSSPGPSNEQYF.

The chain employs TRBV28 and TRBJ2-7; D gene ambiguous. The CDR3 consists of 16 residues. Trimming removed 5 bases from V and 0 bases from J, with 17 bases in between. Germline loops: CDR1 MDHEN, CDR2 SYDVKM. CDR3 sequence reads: CASSILIDSSSYEQYF. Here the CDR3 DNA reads TGTGCCAGCAGTATTTTGATTGACTCGAGCTCCTACGAGCAGTACTTC.

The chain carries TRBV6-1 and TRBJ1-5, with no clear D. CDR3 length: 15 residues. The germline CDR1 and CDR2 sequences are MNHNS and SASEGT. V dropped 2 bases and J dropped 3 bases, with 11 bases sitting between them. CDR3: CASSERSGSNQPQHF. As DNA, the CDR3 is TGTGCCAGCAGTGAAAGGTCAGGATCCAATCAGCCCCAGCATTTT.

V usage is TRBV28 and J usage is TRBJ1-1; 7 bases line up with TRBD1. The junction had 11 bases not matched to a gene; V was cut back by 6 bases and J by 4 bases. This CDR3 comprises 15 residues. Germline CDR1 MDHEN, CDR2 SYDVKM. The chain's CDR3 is CASREGALGGTEAFF. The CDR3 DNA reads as TGTGCCAGCAGGGAGGGGGCTCTGGGAGGCACTGAAGCTTTCTTT. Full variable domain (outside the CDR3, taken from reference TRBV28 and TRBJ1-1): DVKVTQSSRYLVKRTGEKVFLECVQDMDHENMFWYRQDPGLGLRLIYFSYDVKMKEKGDIPEGYSVSREKKERFSLILESASTNQTSMYLCASREGALGGTEAFFGQGTRLTVV.

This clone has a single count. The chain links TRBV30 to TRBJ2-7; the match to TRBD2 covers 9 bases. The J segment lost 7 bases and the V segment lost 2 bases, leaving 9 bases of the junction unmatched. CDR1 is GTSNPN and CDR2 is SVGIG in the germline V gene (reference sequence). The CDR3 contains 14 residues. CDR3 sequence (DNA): TGTGCCTGGAGTCTAGCGGGACCCCTGAGAGAGCAGTACTTC. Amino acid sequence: CAWSLAGPLREQYF.

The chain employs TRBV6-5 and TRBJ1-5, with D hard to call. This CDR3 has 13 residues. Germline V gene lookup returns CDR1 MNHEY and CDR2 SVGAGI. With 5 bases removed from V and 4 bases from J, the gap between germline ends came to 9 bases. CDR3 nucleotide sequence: TGTGCCAGCAGTGACGGAGGGAATCAGCCCCAGCATTTT. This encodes CASSDGGNQPQHF.

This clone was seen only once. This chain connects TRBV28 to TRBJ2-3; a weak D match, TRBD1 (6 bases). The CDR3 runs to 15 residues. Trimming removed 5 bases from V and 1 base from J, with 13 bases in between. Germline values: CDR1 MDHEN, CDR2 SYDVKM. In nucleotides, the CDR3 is TGTGCCAGCAGTCTGACAGGCAGTGGCACAGATACGCAGTATTTT. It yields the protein CASSLTGSGTDTQYF.

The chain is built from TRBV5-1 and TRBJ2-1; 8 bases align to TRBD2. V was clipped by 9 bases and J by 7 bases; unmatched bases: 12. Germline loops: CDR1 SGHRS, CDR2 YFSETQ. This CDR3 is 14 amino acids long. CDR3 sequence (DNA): TGCGCCACCGCCCGGGGGGGCCTCGAGAATGAGCAGTTCTTC. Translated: CATARGGLENEQFF.

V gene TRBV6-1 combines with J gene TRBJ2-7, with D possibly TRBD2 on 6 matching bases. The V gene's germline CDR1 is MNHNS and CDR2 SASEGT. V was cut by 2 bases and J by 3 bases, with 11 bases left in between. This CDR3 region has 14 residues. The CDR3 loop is CASSESWRDYEQYF. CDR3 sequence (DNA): TGTGCCAGCAGTGAATCGTGGCGGGACTACGAGCAGTACTTC.

The CDR3 reads CASSISAVGARQETQYF. CDR3 nucleotides: TGTGCCAGTAGTATCAGCGCCGTGGGGGCGCGGCAAGAGACCCAGTACTTC. The gene calls are TRBV19 and TRBJ2-5, with D possibly TRBD1 on 6 matching bases. V was shortened by 3 bases and J by 2 bases, with 19 bases between the two germline ends. The V gene's germline CDR1 is LNHDA and CDR2 SQIVND (reference sequence). The CDR3 has 17 residues.

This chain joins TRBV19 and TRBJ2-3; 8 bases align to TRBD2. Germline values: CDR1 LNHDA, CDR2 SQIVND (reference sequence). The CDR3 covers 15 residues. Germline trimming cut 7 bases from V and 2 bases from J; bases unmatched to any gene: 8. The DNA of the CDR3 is TGTGCCAGTATTGCCCGGCGGGGGGCCACAGATACGCAGTATTTT. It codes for CASIARRGATDTQYF.

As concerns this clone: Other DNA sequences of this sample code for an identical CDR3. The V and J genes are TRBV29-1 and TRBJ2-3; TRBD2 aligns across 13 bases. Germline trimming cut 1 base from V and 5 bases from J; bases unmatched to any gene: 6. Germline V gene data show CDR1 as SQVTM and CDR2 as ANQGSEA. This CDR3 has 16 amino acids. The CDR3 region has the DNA TGCAGCGTTGAAGCCCGGACTAGCGGGAGTGGAGATACGCAGTATTTT. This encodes CSVEARTSGSGDTQYF.